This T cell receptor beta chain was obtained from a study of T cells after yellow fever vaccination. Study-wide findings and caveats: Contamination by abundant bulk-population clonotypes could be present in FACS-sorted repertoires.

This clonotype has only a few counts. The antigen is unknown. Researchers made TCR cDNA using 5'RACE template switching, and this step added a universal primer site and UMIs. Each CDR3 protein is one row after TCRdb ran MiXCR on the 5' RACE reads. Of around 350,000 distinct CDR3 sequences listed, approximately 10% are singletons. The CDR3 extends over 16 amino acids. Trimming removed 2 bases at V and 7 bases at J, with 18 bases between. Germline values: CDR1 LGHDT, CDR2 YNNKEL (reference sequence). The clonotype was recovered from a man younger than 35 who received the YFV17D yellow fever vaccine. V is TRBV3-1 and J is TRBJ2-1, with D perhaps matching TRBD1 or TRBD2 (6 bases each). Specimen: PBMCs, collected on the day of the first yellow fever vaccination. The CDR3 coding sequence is TGTGCCAGCAGCCAAAGGGCACGGGGGCCATTGAATGAGCAGTTCTTC. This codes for CASSQRARGPLNEQFF.